The 22 T cell receptor beta chains reported below all come from one sample, sequenced in a study of T cell responses to AZD1222 COVID-19 vaccine. The data were produced by immunoSEQ multiplex PCR, yet TCRdb's version contains in-frame clones alone and is incomplete. Of over 65,000 clones listed, approximately 87% are singletons. The input for sequencing was peripheral blood, taken on day 0 of AZD1222 vaccination. Receptors were obtained from an adult in good health.

V gene TRBV7-6 combines with J gene TRBJ2-5, with 10 bases lining up with TRBD2. Germline loops: CDR1 SGHVS, CDR2 FNYEAQ. The CDR3 runs 18 residues. The V gene end was trimmed by 2 bases and the J gene end by 3 bases; junction bases not matched to a gene: 12. The CDR3 loop reads CASSLIRWTSGREETQYF. For the CDR3, the DNA is TGTGCCAGCAGCTTAATCCGCTGGACGAGCGGGAGGGAAGAGACCCAGTACTTC.

The chain links TRBV28 to TRBJ1-1, with 8 bases that match TRBD1. Germline V gene sequence: CDR1 MDHEN, CDR2 SYDVKM. This CDR3 is built from 15 residues. V trimming: 8 bases; J trimming: 1 base; junction bases outside the gene matches: 9. The CDR3 region has the DNA TGTGCCAGCGTCAGACAGGGGATTCGGAACACTGAAGCTTTCTTT. This encodes CASVRQGIRNTEAFF.

The chain carries TRBV28 and TRBJ1-6; D is possibly TRBD1 (5 bases). The CDR3 contains 14 residues. CDR1 MDHEN and CDR2 SYDVKM come from the germline V gene. The V gene lost 7 bases and the J gene lost 3 bases, with 10 bases spanning the gap. The CDR3 DNA reads as TGTGCCAGCAACCCGACAGACTATAATTCACCCCTCCACTTT. This translates into CASNPTDYNSPLHF. Combining the CDR3 with reference TRBV28 and TRBJ1-6 gives the whole variable domain DVKVTQSSRYLVKRTGEKVFLECVQDMDHENMFWYRQDPGLGLRLIYFSYDVKMKEKGDIPEGYSVSREKKERFSLILESASTNQTSMYLCASNPTDYNSPLHFGNGTRLTVT.

This clone was seen only once. The CDR3 DNA reads TGTGCCACCAGGGGGATGGGGCCTGAAGCTTTCTTT. It is translated as CATRGMGPEAFF. This chain connects TRBV24-1 to TRBJ1-1, with a tentative D call TRBD1 (5 bases). V gave up 7 bases and J gave up 6 bases, with 11 bases separating them. Germline V lookup: CDR1 KGHDR, CDR2 SFDVKD. The CDR3 contains 12 residues.

The chain is built from TRBV24-1 and TRBJ2-2; D assignment may be TRBD1 or TRBD2 (5 bases each). With 3 bases removed from V and 9 bases from J, the gap between germline ends came to 13 bases. Per germline, CDR1 KGHDR and CDR2 SFDVKD. The CDR3 is made up of 14 amino acids. DNA of the CDR3: TGTGCCACCAGTGATCCGGGGCGTACCAGGGAGCTGTTTTTT. It codes for CATSDPGRTRELFF.

The chain combines TRBV19 with TRBJ2-7, with D perhaps matching TRBD1 or TRBD2 (5 bases each). The length of the CDR3 is 12 residues. V lost 6 bases to trimming and J lost 7 bases, with 13 bases between them. CDR1 and CDR2 from the germline V gene are LNHDA and SQIVND (reference sequence). CDR3 nucleotides: TGTGCCAGTAGCCCTCGGGGCCGGGAGCAGTACTTC. Its protein product is CASSPRGREQYF.

The rearrangement uses TRBV18 and TRBJ1-2; TRBD1 might be the D (6 bases). Deletions cut 5 bases from V and 5 bases from J, with 12 bases between. The germline V gene encodes CDR1 KGHSH and CDR2 LQKENI. The CDR3 is 13 amino acids. Here the CDR3 reads CASSKDSFYGYTF. The CDR3 nucleotides read TGTGCCAGCTCAAAGGACAGCTTTTATGGCTACACCTTC. The whole variable domain, filled in from reference TRBV18 and TRBJ1-2, reads NAGVMQNPRHLVRRRGQEARLRCSPMKGHSHVYWYRQLPEEGLKFMVYLQKENIIDESGMPKERFSAEFPKEGPSILRIQQVVRGDSAAYFCASSKDSFYGYTFGSGTRLTVV.

The chain has TRBV10-3 and TRBJ1-2; 12 nucleotides line up with TRBD1. V lost 7 bases, J lost 9 bases, and 6 bases stayed unmatched. The CDR3 has 13 residues. Germline-derived CDR1 and CDR2 are ENHRY and SYGVKD. The DNA of the CDR3 is TGTGCCATCACCCTGGGACAGGGGGCCCGCTACACCTTC. Translating gives CAITLGQGARYTF.

V is TRBV28 and J is TRBJ1-2; no clear D. From germline, CDR1 is MDHEN and CDR2 SYDVKM. CDR3 length: 14 amino acids. Deletions cut 4 bases from V and 7 bases from J, with 16 bases between. The CDR3 coding sequence is TGTGCCAGCAGTTCCGCATCACCTCGTCCTGGCTACACCTTC. Translating gives CASSSASPRPGYTF.

The sample holds a few counts of this clone. V is TRBV20-1 and J is TRBJ2-1; D is possibly TRBD2 (6 bases). Germline loops: CDR1 DFQATT, CDR2 SNEGSKA (reference sequence). V was clipped by 3 bases and J by 13 bases, with 13 bases between them. There are 11 residues in the CDR3. CDR3 loop: CSARGETRQFF. The CDR3 DNA follows: TGCAGTGCTAGGGGGGAGACTAGACAGTTCTTC.

The chain recombines TRBV20-1 with TRBJ1-5; D is perhaps TRBD1 (6 bases). V lost 5 bases and J lost 7, with 9 bases in between. The CDR3 has 11 residues. CDR1 is DFQATT, CDR2 SNEGSKA, per germline (reference sequence). The CDR3 DNA sequence: TGCAGTGCTCCACAGGGACAGCCCCAGCATTTT. Amino acid sequence: CSAPQGQPQHF.

This clone was seen more than once but under ten times. The rearrangement links TRBV28 to TRBJ1-1; 7 bases match TRBD1. Trimming cost V 10 bases and J 6 bases; bases outside gene matches: 14. The CDR3 is 14 amino acids. Germline values: CDR1 MDHEN, CDR2 SYDVKM. The CDR3 DNA follows: TGTGCCACTCTCCAGACAGGGCTCGTCCCTGAAGCTTTCTTT. It specifies CATLQTGLVPEAFF.

This CDR3 is CASSPRQGNNEQFF. CDR3 coding DNA: TGTGCCAGCAGTCCCCGACAGGGGAATAATGAGCAGTTCTTC. The rearrangement links TRBV27 to TRBJ2-1; 8 bases fit TRBD1. V was pared by 5 bases and J by 7 bases, with 7 bases of the junction left unmatched. CDR3 length equals 14 residues. The germline V gene encodes CDR1 MNHEY and CDR2 SMNVEV (reference sequence).

This clone has at least ten counts. This chain uses TRBV5-1 with TRBJ2-2; 9 positions agree with TRBD1. CDR1 and CDR2 (germline): SGHRS, YFSETQ. The CDR3 is 14 amino acids. J lost 7 bases, V lost 3 bases, and 4 bases had no gene match. CDR3 residues: CASSWGTGHGELFF. CDR3 coding DNA: TGCGCCAGCAGCTGGGGGACAGGGCACGGGGAGCTGTTTTTT.

DNA for the CDR3: TGTGCCAGCAGACGGGTAGGCAATCAGCCCCAGCATTTT. Its protein product is CASRRVGNQPQHF. The chain links TRBV6-5 to TRBJ1-5; D is uncertain. Germline V gives CDR1 MNHEY, CDR2 SVGAGI. The length of the CDR3 is 13 residues. Trimming stripped 6 bases from V and 2 bases from J, with 8 bases between.

By sample share, this clone is medium-sized (0.01 to 0.1%). The chain employs TRBV4-1 and TRBJ2-6; 7 bases are a match to TRBD1. Germline lookup yields CDR1 MGHRA and CDR2 YSYEKL. The junction had 7 bases not matched to a gene; V was cut back by 2 bases and J by 0 bases. CDR3 length: 18 residues. The CDR3 sequence: CASSQRTGDNSGANVLTF. As DNA, the CDR3 is TGCGCCAGCAGCCAAAGGACAGGTGATAACTCTGGGGCCAACGTCCTGACTTTC.

J is TRBJ2-2 and V is TRBV5-1; D might be TRBD1 or TRBD2, each matching 7 bases. The CDR3 loop spans 15 amino acids. V lost 4 bases, J lost 0 bases, and 10 bases lay in between. Germline-derived CDR1 and CDR2 are SGHRS and YFSETQ. The chain's CDR3 is CASSSGTANTGELFF. The CDR3 DNA follows: TGCGCCAGCAGCAGCGGGACAGCGAACACCGGGGAGCTGTTTTTT.

This chain joins TRBV2 and TRBJ1-6; unclear D gene. This CDR3 is 12 amino acids long. Germline V gene lookup returns CDR1 SNHLY and CDR2 FYNNEI. With 7 bases removed from V and 8 bases from J, the gap between germline ends came to 9 bases. CDR3 amino acids: CASTLQYSPLHF. The CDR3, as DNA: TGTGCCAGCACCCTACAGTATTCACCCCTCCACTTT.

The chain carries TRBV27 and TRBJ1-1; D uncertain. With 5 bases removed from V and 1 base from J, the gap between germline ends came to 17 bases. Germline values: CDR1 MNHEY, CDR2 SMNVEV (reference sequence). CDR3 size: 16 residues. DNA for the CDR3: TGTGCCAGCAGTACTAACCTCAGAGGAGAGAACACTGAAGCTTTCTTT. It is translated as CASSTNLRGENTEAFF.

J is TRBJ2-1 and V is TRBV6-1; 11 nucleotides match TRBD2. Trimming cost V 2 bases and J 6 bases; bases outside gene matches: 3. CDR1 and CDR2 (germline): MNHNS, SASEGT. This CDR3 is built from 15 residues. The chain's CDR3 is CASSERTSGLNEQFF. In DNA, the CDR3 is TGTGCCAGCAGTGAACGGACTAGCGGGCTCAATGAGCAGTTCTTC.

This sequence joins TRBV25-1 and TRBJ2-3; D gene uncertain. The CDR3 has 11 amino acids. V gave up 4 bases and J gave up 2 bases, with 1 base separating them. The V gene's germline CDR1 is MGHDK and CDR2 SYGVNS. CDR3 bases: TGTGCCAGCAGTGTCACAGATACGCAGTATTTT. Residues: CASSVTDTQYF.

This CDR3 is CASSHSTKAKNIQYF. DNA for the CDR3: TGTGCCAGCAGTCACAGTACTAAAGCCAAAAACATTCAGTACTTC. The gene calls are TRBV2 and TRBJ2-4; D is ambiguous. The CDR3 has 15 amino acids. CDR1 is SNHLY, CDR2 FYNNEI, per germline. The germline V and J ends were trimmed by 5 bases and 0 bases, with 11 bases remaining between them.